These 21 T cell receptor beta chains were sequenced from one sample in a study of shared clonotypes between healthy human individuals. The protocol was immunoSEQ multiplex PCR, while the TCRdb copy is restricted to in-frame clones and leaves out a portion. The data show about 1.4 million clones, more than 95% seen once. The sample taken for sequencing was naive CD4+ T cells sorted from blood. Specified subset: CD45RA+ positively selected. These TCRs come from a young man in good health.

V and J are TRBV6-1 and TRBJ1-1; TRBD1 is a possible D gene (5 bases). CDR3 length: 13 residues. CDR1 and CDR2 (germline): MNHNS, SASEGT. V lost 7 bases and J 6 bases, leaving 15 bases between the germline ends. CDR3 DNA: TGTGCCAGCAAAGATACACAGGTATCTGAAGCTTTCTTT. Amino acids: CASKDTQVSEAFF.

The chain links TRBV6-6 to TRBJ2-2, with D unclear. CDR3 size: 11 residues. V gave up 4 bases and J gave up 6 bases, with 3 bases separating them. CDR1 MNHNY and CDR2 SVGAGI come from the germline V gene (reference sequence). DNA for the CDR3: TGTGCCAGCAGTTCTTCCGGGGAGCTGTTTTTT. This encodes CASSSSGELFF.

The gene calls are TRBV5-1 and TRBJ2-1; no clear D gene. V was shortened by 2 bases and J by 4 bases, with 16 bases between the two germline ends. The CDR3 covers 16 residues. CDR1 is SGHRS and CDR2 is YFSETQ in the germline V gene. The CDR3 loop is CASSFAQKRKYNEQFF. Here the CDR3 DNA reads TGCGCCAGCAGCTTCGCACAGAAACGAAAATACAATGAGCAGTTCTTC.

The CDR3, as DNA: TGTGCCAGCAGGGGACCCCTTAGCACAGATACGCAGTATTTT. This translates into CASRGPLSTDTQYF. The V gene is TRBV6-1, the J gene TRBJ2-3; D may correspond to TRBD1 or TRBD2 (5 bases each). From germline, CDR1 is MNHNS and CDR2 SASEGT. The V and J ends lost 6 bases and 0 bases respectively, with 10 bases between them. The CDR3 runs to 14 residues.

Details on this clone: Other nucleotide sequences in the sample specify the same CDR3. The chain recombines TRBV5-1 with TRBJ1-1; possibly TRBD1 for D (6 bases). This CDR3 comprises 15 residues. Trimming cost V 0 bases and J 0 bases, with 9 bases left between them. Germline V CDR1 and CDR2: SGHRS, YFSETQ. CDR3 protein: CASSLGGPLNTEAFF. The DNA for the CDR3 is TGCGCCAGCAGCTTGGGGGGGCCTTTGAACACTGAAGCTTTCTTT. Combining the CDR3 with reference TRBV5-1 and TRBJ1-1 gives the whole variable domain KAGVTQTPRYLIKTRGQQVTLSCSPISGHRSVSWYQQTPGQGLQFLFEYFSETQRNKGNFPGRFSGRQFSNSRSEMNVSTLELGDSALYLCASSLGGPLNTEAFFGQGTRLTVV.

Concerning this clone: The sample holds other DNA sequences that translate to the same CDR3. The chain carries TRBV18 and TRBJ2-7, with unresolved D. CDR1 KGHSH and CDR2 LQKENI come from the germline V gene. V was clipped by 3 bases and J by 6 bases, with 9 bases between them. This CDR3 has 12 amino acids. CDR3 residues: CASSPGMGEQYF. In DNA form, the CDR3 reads TGTGCCAGCTCACCGGGAATGGGCGAGCAGTACTTC.

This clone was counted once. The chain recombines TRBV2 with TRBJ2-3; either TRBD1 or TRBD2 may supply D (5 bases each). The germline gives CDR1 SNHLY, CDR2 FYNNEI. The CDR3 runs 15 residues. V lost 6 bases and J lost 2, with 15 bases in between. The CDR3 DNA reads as TGTGCCAGCAGCTCAGACAGAGGGTACACAGATACGCAGTATTTT. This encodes CASSSDRGYTDTQYF.

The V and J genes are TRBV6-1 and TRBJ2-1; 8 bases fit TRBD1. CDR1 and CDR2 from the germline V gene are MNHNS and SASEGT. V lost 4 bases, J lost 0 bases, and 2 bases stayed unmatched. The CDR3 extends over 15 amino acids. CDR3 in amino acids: CASSVGTGSYNEQFF. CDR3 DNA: TGTGCCAGCAGTGTTGGGACAGGCTCCTACAATGAGCAGTTCTTC.

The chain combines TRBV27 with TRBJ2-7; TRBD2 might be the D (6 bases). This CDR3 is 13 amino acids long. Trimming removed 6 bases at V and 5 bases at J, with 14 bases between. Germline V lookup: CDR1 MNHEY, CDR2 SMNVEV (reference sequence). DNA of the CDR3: TGTGCCAGCAGCCGACGGGACTTGGACGAGCAGTACTTC. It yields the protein CASSRRDLDEQYF.

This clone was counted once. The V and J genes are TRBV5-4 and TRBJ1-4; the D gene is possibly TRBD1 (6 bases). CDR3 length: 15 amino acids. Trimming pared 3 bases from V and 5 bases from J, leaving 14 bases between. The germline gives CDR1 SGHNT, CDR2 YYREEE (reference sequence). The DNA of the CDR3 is TGTGCCAGCAGCTCGAGACAGGAGCCGAATGAAAAACTGTTTTTT. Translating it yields CASSSRQEPNEKLFF.

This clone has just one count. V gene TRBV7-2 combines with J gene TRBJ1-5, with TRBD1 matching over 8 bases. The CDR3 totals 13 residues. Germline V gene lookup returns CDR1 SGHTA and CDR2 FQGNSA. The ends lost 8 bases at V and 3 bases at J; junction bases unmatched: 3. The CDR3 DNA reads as TGTGCCAGCGGGACAGGATTCAATCAGCCCCAGCATTTT. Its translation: CASGTGFNQPQHF.

CDR3 protein: CASSPDRTVEQYF. The CDR3, as DNA: TGTGCCAGCAGCCCGGACAGGACGGTCGAGCAGTACTTC. The V call is TRBV11-2, the J call TRBJ2-7, with TRBD1 identical over 7 bases. CDR1 and CDR2 from the germline V gene are SGHAT and FQNNGV. The V and J ends lost 5 bases and 6 bases, in that order; junction bases with no gene match: 7. CDR3 size: 13 residues. Filled out from reference TRBV11-2 and TRBJ2-7, the complete variable domain reads EAGVAQSPRYKIIEKRQSVAFWCNPISGHATLYWYQQILGQGPKLLIQFQNNGVVDDSQLPKDRFSAERLKGVDSTLKIQPAKLEDSAVYLCASSPDRTVEQYFGPGTRLTVT.

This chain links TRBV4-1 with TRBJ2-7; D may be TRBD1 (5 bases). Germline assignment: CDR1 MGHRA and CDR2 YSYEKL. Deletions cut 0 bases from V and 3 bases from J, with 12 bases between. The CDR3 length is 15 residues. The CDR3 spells CASSQEKTANYEQYF. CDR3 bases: TGCGCCAGCAGCCAAGAGAAGACAGCGAACTACGAGCAGTACTTC.

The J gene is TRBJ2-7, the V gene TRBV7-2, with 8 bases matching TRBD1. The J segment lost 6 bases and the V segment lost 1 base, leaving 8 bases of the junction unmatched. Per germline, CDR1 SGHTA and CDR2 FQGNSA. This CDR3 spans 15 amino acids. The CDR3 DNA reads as TGTGCCAGCAGCTTAGTCGGCAGGGGGCCAGGCGAGCAGTACTTC. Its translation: CASSLVGRGPGEQYF.

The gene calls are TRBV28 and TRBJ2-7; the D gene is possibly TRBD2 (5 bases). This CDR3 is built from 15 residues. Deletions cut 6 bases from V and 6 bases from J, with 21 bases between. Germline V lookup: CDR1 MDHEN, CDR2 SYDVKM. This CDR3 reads CASSLPGIKHCEQYF. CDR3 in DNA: TGTGCCAGCAGCTTACCCGGGATTAAACACTGCGAGCAGTACTTC.

The DNA of the CDR3 is TGTGCCAGCGAGCGGGAGCGGAGTACAGATACGCAGTATTTT. Amino acid sequence: CASERERSTDTQYF. This rearrangement joins TRBV10-3 to TRBJ2-3; 8 nucleotides agree with TRBD2. The length of the CDR3 is 14 residues. From germline, CDR1 is ENHRY and CDR2 SYGVKD. J lost 3 bases, V lost 10 bases, and 9 bases had no gene match.

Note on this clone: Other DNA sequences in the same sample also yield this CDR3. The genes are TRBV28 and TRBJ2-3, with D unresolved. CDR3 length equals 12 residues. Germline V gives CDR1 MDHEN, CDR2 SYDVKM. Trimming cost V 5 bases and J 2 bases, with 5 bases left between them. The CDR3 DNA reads TGTGCCAGCAGTCTCGCCACAGATACGCAGTATTTT. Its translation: CASSLATDTQYF.

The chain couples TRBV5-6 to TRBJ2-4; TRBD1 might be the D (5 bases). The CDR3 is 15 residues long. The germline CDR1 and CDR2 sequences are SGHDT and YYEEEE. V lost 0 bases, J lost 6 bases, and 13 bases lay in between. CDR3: CASSLAPTATNIQYF. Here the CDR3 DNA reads TGTGCCAGCAGCTTGGCCCCGACAGCTACAAACATTCAGTACTTC.

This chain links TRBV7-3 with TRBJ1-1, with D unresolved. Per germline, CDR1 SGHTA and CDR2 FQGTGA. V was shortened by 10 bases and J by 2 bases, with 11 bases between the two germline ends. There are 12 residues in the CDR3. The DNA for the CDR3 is TGTGCCACCAAGACTCAAAACACTGAAGCTTTCTTT. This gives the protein CATKTQNTEAFF.

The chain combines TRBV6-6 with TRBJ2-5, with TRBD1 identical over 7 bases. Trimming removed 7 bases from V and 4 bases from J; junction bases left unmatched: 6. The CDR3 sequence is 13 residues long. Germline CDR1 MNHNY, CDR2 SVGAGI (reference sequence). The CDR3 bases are TGTGCCAGCAAGGGGGCAGTCAGAGAGACCCAGTACTTC. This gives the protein CASKGAVRETQYF.

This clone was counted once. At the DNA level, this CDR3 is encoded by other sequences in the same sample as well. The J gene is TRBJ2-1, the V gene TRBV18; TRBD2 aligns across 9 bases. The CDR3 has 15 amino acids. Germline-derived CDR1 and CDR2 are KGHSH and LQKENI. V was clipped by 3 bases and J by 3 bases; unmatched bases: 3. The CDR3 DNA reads TGTGCCAGCTCACCTTCTAGCGGGATCTACAATGAGCAGTTCTTC. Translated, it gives CASSPSSGIYNEQFF.